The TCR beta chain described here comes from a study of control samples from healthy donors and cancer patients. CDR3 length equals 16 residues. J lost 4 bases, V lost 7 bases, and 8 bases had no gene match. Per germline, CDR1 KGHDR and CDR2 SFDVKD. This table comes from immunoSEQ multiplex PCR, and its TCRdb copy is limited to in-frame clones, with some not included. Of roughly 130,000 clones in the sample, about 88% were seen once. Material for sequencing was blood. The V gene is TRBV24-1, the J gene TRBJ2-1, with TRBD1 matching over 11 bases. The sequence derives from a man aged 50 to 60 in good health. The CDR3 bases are TGTGCCACCAGCGCACAGGACAGGGGGCTTTACAATGAGCAGTTCTTC. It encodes CATSAQDRGLYNEQFF.